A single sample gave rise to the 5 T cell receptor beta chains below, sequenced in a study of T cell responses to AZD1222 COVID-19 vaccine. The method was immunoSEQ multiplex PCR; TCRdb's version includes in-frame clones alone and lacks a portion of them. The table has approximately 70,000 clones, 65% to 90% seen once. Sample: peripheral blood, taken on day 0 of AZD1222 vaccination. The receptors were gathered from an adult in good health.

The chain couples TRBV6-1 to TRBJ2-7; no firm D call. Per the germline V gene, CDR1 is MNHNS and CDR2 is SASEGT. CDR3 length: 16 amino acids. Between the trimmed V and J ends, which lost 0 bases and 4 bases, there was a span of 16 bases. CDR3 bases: TGTGCCAGCAGTGAAGCAAGGCAGGACGGTGGGTACGAGCAGTACTTC. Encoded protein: CASSEARQDGGYEQYF.

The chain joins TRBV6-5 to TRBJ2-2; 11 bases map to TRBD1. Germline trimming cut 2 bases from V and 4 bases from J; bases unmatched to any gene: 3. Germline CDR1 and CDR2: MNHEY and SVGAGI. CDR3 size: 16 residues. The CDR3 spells CASSYKGTGGTGELFF. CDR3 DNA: TGTGCCAGCAGTTACAAAGGGACAGGGGGCACCGGGGAGCTGTTTTTT.

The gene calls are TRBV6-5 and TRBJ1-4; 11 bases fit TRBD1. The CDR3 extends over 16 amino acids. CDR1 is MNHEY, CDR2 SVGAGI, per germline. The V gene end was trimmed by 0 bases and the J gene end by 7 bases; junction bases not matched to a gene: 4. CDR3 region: CASSYSVGTGGEKLFF. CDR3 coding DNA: TGTGCCAGCAGTTACTCCGTCGGGACAGGGGGTGAAAAACTGTTTTTT.

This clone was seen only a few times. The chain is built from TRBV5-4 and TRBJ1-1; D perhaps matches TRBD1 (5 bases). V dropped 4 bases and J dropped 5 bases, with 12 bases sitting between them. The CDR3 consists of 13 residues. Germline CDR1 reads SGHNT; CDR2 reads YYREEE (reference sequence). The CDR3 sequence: CASSPGGRTEAFF. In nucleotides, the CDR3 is TGTGCCAGCAGCCCGGGGGGAAGGACTGAAGCTTTCTTT.

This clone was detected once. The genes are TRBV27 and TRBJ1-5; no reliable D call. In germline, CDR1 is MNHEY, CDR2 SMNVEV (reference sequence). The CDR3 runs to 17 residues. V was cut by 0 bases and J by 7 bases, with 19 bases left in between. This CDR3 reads CASSLSRRVLGNQPQHF. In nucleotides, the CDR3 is TGTGCCAGCAGTTTATCCCGGAGGGTCTTGGGTAACCAGCCCCAGCATTTT.